This TCR beta chain appears in the sequencing data of a study of molecular identifiers for immune sequencing clone quantification. The study's findings and limits: Shared barcodes on identical TCR molecules could underestimate the sizes of highly expanded clones.

One entry per CDR3 protein results from TCRdb running MiXCR on the PCR reads. The sample lists hundreds of thousands of distinct CDR3 sequences; roughly 25% were seen once. In germline, CDR1 is GTSNPN, CDR2 SVGIG (reference sequence). The CDR3 covers 14 residues. As concerns this clonotype: The antigen is undetermined. The junction shows a germline mismatch at one end, possibly a read error.

The chain links TRBV30 to TRBJ2-3, with D possibly being TRBD2 (6 bases). The receptor's source is a human donor in good health. Some libraries in this study had Jurkat cell RNA spiked in. The material sequenced was naive CD8+ T cells from blood, with Jurkat cell RNA spiked in. Subset denoted: FACS-sorted CD8+CD4-CCR7+CD45RA+ naive T cells. The CDR3 spells CAWGGLVGTDAQYF. The CDR3 bases are TGTGCCTGGGGGGGACTGGTGGGCACAGATGCGCAGTATTTT.